One and the same sample provided the 27 T cell receptor beta chains below, sequenced in a study of cytomegalovirus exposure and HLA in healthy donors (dated by TCRdb to 2015 to 2018). Library generation was performed with the immunoSEQ multiplex PCR assay. For the multiplex PCR, a mixture combining 60 forward primers for TCR Vbeta segments and 13 reverse primers for TCR Jbeta segments was used. Not all clones reach the TCRdb copy of this immuneACCESS table, which keeps in-frame sequences only. Checked studies attribute under half of the gap to unresolved V genes and leave the rest unexplained. In all, the sample holds around 280,000 clones, and roughly 90% of those were seen once. About 2.3% of the sample comes from the top ten. Sequenced material: PBMCs. The receptors derive from a woman aged 18-35 years in good health and CMV-seronegative.

The DNA for the CDR3 is TGTGCCAGCAGCCCAGAAGGCGGGGGGCTCCCCTCCTACGAGCAGTACTTC. It codes for CASSPEGGGLPSYEQYF. The gene calls are TRBV7-6 and TRBJ2-7; 8 bases are a match to TRBD2. The length of the CDR3 is 17 residues. The J segment lost 0 bases and the V segment lost 5 bases, leaving 12 bases of the junction unmatched. CDR1 is SGHVS, CDR2 FNYEAQ, per germline. Combining the CDR3 with reference TRBV7-6 and TRBJ2-7 gives the whole variable domain GAGVSQSPRYKVTKRGQDVALRCDPISGHVSLYWYRQALGQGPEFLTYFNYEAQQDKSGLPNDRFSAERPEGSISTLTIQRTEQRDSAMYRCASSPEGGGLPSYEQYFGPGTRLTVT.

This chain joins TRBV30 and TRBJ1-4, with TRBD1 as a possible D gene (6 bases). The CDR3 length is 14 residues. The germline V gene encodes CDR1 GTSNPN and CDR2 SVGIG (reference sequence). V was trimmed by 6 bases and J by 6 bases, leaving 17 bases between them. The CDR3 coding sequence is TGTGCCTGCGCGAACCGGGACACCTATGAAAAACTGTTTTTT. Translating gives CACANRDTYEKLFF.

The chain joins TRBV5-1 to TRBJ1-6, with 9 bases identical to TRBD1. With 5 bases clipped from V and 9 bases from J, the junction kept 9 bases outside the gene matches. Germline CDR1 reads SGHRS; CDR2 reads YFSETQ. This CDR3 is built from 15 residues. The CDR3 DNA is TGCGCCAGCAGATCGGACAGGGGTGCGACTTCACCCCTCCACTTT. Amino acids: CASRSDRGATSPLHF.

The J gene is TRBJ2-5, the V gene TRBV9; 11 bases are a match to TRBD1. Germline V lookup: CDR1 SGDLS, CDR2 YYNGEE. The CDR3 contains 16 residues. Trimming took 0 bases from V and 4 from J; bases not matched to a gene: 5. CDR3: CASSVEGTGGRETQYF. The DNA for the CDR3 is TGTGCCAGCAGCGTAGAAGGGACAGGGGGGCGAGAGACCCAGTACTTC. The full variable domain, completed using reference TRBV9 and TRBJ2-5, is DSGVTQTPKHLITATGQRVTLRCSPRSGDLSVYWYQQSLDQGLQFLIQYYNGEERAKGNILERFSAQQFPDLHSELNLSSLELGDSALYFCASSVEGTGGRETQYFGPGTRLLVL.

The chain carries TRBV13 and TRBJ1-1; TRBD1 matches 8 bases. The V gene's germline CDR1 is PRHDT and CDR2 FYEKMQ (reference sequence). Trimming took 5 bases from V and 5 from J; bases not matched to a gene: 13. This CDR3 is 16 amino acids long. This CDR3 reads CASSPRTGNGGTEAFF. The CDR3 DNA follows: TGTGCCAGCAGCCCCCGGACAGGGAACGGTGGAACTGAAGCTTTCTTT.

The chain combines TRBV7-2 with TRBJ2-7; D may be TRBD1 (6 bases). The CDR3 contains 15 residues. Germline assignment: CDR1 SGHTA and CDR2 FQGNSA. Trimming removed 4 bases from V and 3 bases from J, with 16 bases in between. For the CDR3, the DNA is TGTGCCAGCAGCTCCCAACAGGGAAATCGCTACGAGCAGTACTTC. Residues: CASSSQQGNRYEQYF.

The CDR3: CASSGLLGNEQYF. CDR3 nucleotides: TGTGCCAGCAGCGGCCTCCTCGGGAACGAGCAGTACTTC. The chain joins TRBV9 to TRBJ2-5; possible D gene TRBD2, 5 bases. Matching the DNA end better, TRBJ2-7 makes the J call doubtful. Germline CDR1 is SGDLS and CDR2 is YYNGEE. The CDR3 extends over 13 amino acids.

The V and J genes are TRBV27 and TRBJ1-2; D gene ambiguous. There are 13 residues in the CDR3. Germline assignment: CDR1 MNHEY and CDR2 SMNVEV (reference sequence). The V end was cut by 0 bases, the J end by 6 bases, with 8 bases between. Here the CDR3 reads CASSLSGQDGYTF. The CDR3 DNA reads as TGTGCCAGCAGTTTATCGGGCCAGGATGGCTACACCTTC.

V and J are TRBV10-3 and TRBJ1-1; 7 bases align to TRBD1. V was clipped by 4 bases and J by 4 bases; unmatched bases: 6. The CDR3 covers 14 residues. In germline, CDR1 is ENHRY, CDR2 SYGVKD. CDR3 region: CAISVQGVGTEAFF. In DNA form, the CDR3 reads TGTGCCATCAGTGTGCAGGGGGTGGGCACTGAAGCTTTCTTT.

The V call is TRBV29-1, the J call TRBJ2-3; D possibly corresponds to TRBD1 (5 bases). Trimming pared 8 bases from V and 0 bases from J, leaving 21 bases between. The CDR3 is 16 residues long. CDR1 is SQVTM and CDR2 is ANQGSEA in the germline V gene. CDR3 sequence: CSTTPGIKGSTDTQYF. CDR3 in DNA: TGCAGCACAACCCCAGGGATTAAGGGTAGCACAGATACGCAGTATTTT.

This clone was counted between two and nine times. CDR3 region: CASSHWTGDTEAFF. Here the CDR3 DNA reads TGCGCCAGCAGCCACTGGACAGGGGACACTGAAGCTTTCTTT. The chain combines TRBV4-1 with TRBJ1-1; TRBD1 agrees at 9 bases. Germline assignment: CDR1 MGHRA and CDR2 YSYEKL. The V segment lost 3 bases and the J segment 3 bases; nucleotides outside the gene matches: 2. CDR3 size: 14 residues.

This clone has just one count. V and J are TRBV18 and TRBJ1-1; TRBD1 matches at 7 bases. Trimming cost V 6 bases and J 5 bases; bases outside gene matches: 15. The germline V gene has CDR1 KGHSH and CDR2 LQKENI. This CDR3 comprises 16 residues. CDR3 sequence (DNA): TGTGCCAGCTCGGACTCCGACAGGGTGGGGAGAACTGAAGCTTTCTTT. It specifies CASSDSDRVGRTEAFF.

This chain joins TRBV7-9 and TRBJ2-5; possible D gene TRBD2, 5 bases. Germline loops: CDR1 SEHNR, CDR2 FQNEAQ (reference sequence). The CDR3 runs 17 residues. V was shortened by 5 bases and J by 1 base, with 20 bases between the two germline ends. The CDR3 DNA reads as TGTGCCAGCAGCAGACCCCCGGGGAGTCTCCTCCAAGAGACCCAGTACTTC. Translation gives CASSRPPGSLLQETQYF.

The V gene is TRBV2, the J gene TRBJ2-1; TRBD2 matches at 10 bases. The J segment lost 7 bases and the V segment lost 3 bases, leaving 6 bases of the junction unmatched. Germline assignment: CDR1 SNHLY and CDR2 FYNNEI. CDR3 size: 15 residues. The DNA for the CDR3 is TGTGCCAGCAGTGATAGCGGGGGGCCGTGGAATGAGCAGTTCTTC. Amino acid sequence: CASSDSGGPWNEQFF.

This clone came up a few times. The J gene is TRBJ1-1, the V gene TRBV4-2; weak D call: TRBD1 (5 bases). The length of the CDR3 is 18 residues. In germline, CDR1 is LGHNA, CDR2 YNFKEQ. The V end lost 4 bases, the J end lost 6 bases, and 27 bases lay between the germline ends. This CDR3 reads CASSPTFGTWANRAEAFF. DNA for the CDR3: TGTGCCAGCAGCCCCACCTTCGGGACTTGGGCTAACCGGGCTGAAGCTTTCTTT.

The V gene is TRBV27, the J gene TRBJ2-7; TRBD2 aligns across 7 bases. Germline-derived CDR1 and CDR2 are MNHEY and SMNVEV (reference sequence). The CDR3 consists of 16 residues. The trim removed 4 bases at V and 4 bases at J, leaving 13 bases unmatched. This CDR3 is CASSSRYGGGEYEQYF. In nucleotides, the CDR3 is TGTGCCAGCAGTTCAAGGTACGGCGGGGGAGAGTACGAGCAGTACTTC.

The chain combines TRBV12-5 with TRBJ2-3; 10 nucleotides agree with TRBD1. CDR3 size: 12 residues. CDR1 is LGHNT and CDR2 is FRNRAP in the germline V gene. Trimming at V came to 6 bases and at J to 10 bases, leaving 4 bases not matched to a gene. As DNA, the CDR3 is TGTGCTAGTGGCCACGGACAGGGGGCGCAGTATTTT. Translated: CASGHGQGAQYF.

The chain has TRBV2 and TRBJ1-4; D possibly corresponds to TRBD1 (5 bases). The ends were cut back, 11 bases at V and 3 bases at J, with 16 bases in the middle. Germline lookup yields CDR1 SNHLY and CDR2 FYNNEI. The length of the CDR3 is 14 residues. CDR3 nucleotides: TGTGCCGCACACGGGGGACCCCCTAATGAAAAACTGTTTTTT. Its protein product is CAAHGGPPNEKLFF.

This clone was observed once. This chain links TRBV30 with TRBJ2-3; 15 positions agree with TRBD2. The ends lost 5 bases at V and 1 base at J; junction bases unmatched: 4. Germline CDR1 reads GTSNPN; CDR2 reads SVGIG (reference sequence). The CDR3 sequence is 16 residues long. Here the CDR3 reads CAWGLAGGRGTDTQYF. The DNA of the CDR3 is TGTGCCTGGGGACTAGCGGGGGGGCGAGGCACAGATACGCAGTATTTT.

The chain recombines TRBV19 with TRBJ2-2; D is perhaps TRBD1 (7 bases). The CDR3 has 17 residues. V was trimmed by 4 bases and J by 0 bases, leaving 15 bases between them. CDR1 LNHDA and CDR2 SQIVND come from the germline V gene (reference sequence). CDR3 sequence reads: CASSRAGGGANTGELFF. As DNA, the CDR3 is TGTGCCAGTAGTAGGGCAGGGGGAGGTGCGAACACCGGGGAGCTGTTTTTT.

The chain couples TRBV5-1 to TRBJ1-1; 7 positions agree with TRBD1. The CDR3 extends over 14 amino acids. Germline V gene sequence: CDR1 SGHRS, CDR2 YFSETQ. The trim removed 4 bases at V and 5 bases at J, leaving 8 bases unmatched. The CDR3 here is CASSTGTVGTEAFF. Here the CDR3 DNA reads TGCGCCAGCAGCACCGGGACAGTTGGTACTGAAGCTTTCTTT.

This chain joins TRBV14 and TRBJ2-7; the D gene is possibly TRBD2 (6 bases). CDR1 SGHDN and CDR2 FVKESK come from the germline V gene. The V end lost 1 base, the J end lost 3 bases, and 16 bases lay between the germline ends. The CDR3 covers 16 residues. The chain's CDR3 is CASSQVRGSNVYEQYF. CDR3 sequence (DNA): TGTGCCAGCAGCCAAGTTCGGGGGTCAAACGTCTACGAGCAGTACTTC.

This chain connects TRBV5-1 to TRBJ2-3; tentative D call: TRBD1 (5 bases). Germline V CDR1 and CDR2: SGHRS, YFSETQ. V lost 4 bases and J lost 5, with 8 bases in between. The CDR3 length is 12 residues. The chain's CDR3 is CASSADRDTQYF. The CDR3 DNA reads TGCGCCAGCAGCGCCGACAGAGATACGCAGTATTTT. Full variable domain (missing parts from reference TRBV5-1 and TRBJ2-3): KAGVTQTPRYLIKTRGQQVTLSCSPISGHRSVSWYQQTPGQGLQFLFEYFSETQRNKGNFPGRFSGRQFSNSRSEMNVSTLELGDSALYLCASSADRDTQYFGPGTRLTVL.

A single count supports this clone. Other DNA sequences in the sample encode the same CDR3. DNA for the CDR3: TGTGCCAGCAGTGACCACGGAGGGCAGAAGGATGAAAAACTGTTTTTT. Its translation: CASSDHGGQKDEKLFF. V usage is TRBV27 and J usage is TRBJ1-4; the D is unclear. The CDR3 extends over 16 amino acids. Germline CDR1 is MNHEY and CDR2 is SMNVEV (reference sequence). V was shortened by 5 bases and J by 6 bases, with 19 bases between the two germline ends.

This clone was picked up one time. This chain connects TRBV4-2 to TRBJ2-3; possible D gene TRBD1, 6 bases. Germline CDR1 LGHNA, CDR2 YNFKEQ. V lost 0 bases and J 1 base, leaving 11 bases between the germline ends. The CDR3 totals 16 residues. CDR3 sequence reads: CASSQDQAGGTDTQYF. The CDR3 DNA reads TGTGCCAGCAGCCAAGATCAGGCAGGGGGCACAGATACGCAGTATTTT.

This chain connects TRBV2 to TRBJ1-1; tentatively, D is TRBD1 (5 bases). With 6 bases removed from V and 4 bases from J, the gap between germline ends came to 9 bases. This CDR3 has 12 amino acids. CDR1 is SNHLY, CDR2 FYNNEI, per germline. DNA for the CDR3: TGTGCCAGCAGCACGGACACCACTGAAGCTTTCTTT. Amino acids: CASSTDTTEAFF.

V usage is TRBV18 and J usage is TRBJ2-2; tentative D call: TRBD2 (6 bases). Germline V gives CDR1 KGHSH, CDR2 LQKENI. This CDR3 has 15 amino acids. V shed 10 bases and J shed 4 bases, with 19 bases lying between them. CDR3: CATLESGVGTGELFF. CDR3 nucleotides: TGTGCCACCCTGGAGTCGGGGGTTGGCACCGGGGAGCTGTTTTTT.